This is a list of T cell receptor beta chains from one sample in a study of technical replicates of blood from a handful of donors. Profiling relied on immunoSEQ multiplex PCR, and the TCRdb table lists in-frame clones only, not all of them. The sample yields fewer than 65,000 clones, about 83% seen once. The specimen sequenced was PBMCs. These receptors were taken from a human donor in good health. Some clones in this sample may be carry-over from other donors' samples. CDR3s include the opening cysteine and the closing phenylalanine or tryptophan. A D gene is named only where the DNA matches it firmly. Only some rows state a clone size, as once, few, many or a class for expanded clones.

clone size	D gene	V gene	J gene	CDR3 protein	CDR3 DNA
.	.	TRBV15	TRBJ1-1	CATSSITGSTEAFF	TGTGCCACCAGCAGCATTACAGGGTCCACTGAAGCTTTCTTT
.	TRBD1	TRBV6-5	TRBJ2-3	CASSSGQGNADTQYF	TGTGCCAGCAGTTCGGGACAGGGGAATGCAGATACGCAGTATTTT
.	TRBD1	TRBV7-2	TRBJ1-5	CASSSQGGQPQHF	TGTGCCAGCAGCTCTCAGGGGGGTCAGCCCCAGCATTTT
.	.	TRBV7-9	TRBJ2-5	CASSLERRTSETQYF	TGTGCCAGCAGCTTAGAACGTAGGACATCAGAGACCCAGTACTTC
.	TRBD2	TRBV5-1	TRBJ2-5	CASSLLLAGGPRYIRGETQYF	TGCGCCAGCAGCTTGCTTCTAGCGGGAGGGCCGAGGTATATTCGGGGAGAGACCCAGTACTTC
.	.	TRBV18	TRBJ2-7	CASSREGGIYEQYF	TGTGCCAGCTCTCGGGAAGGTGGAATCTACGAGCAGTACTTC
once	.	TRBV20-1	TRBJ2-5	CSARIQKTQYF	TGCAGTGCTAGAATTCAAAAGACCCAGTACTTC
few	.	TRBV6-4	TRBJ1-1	CASSVEWNTEAFF	TGTGCCAGCAGTGTAGAGTGGAACACTGAAGCTTTCTTT
.	.	TRBV7-3	TRBJ1-2	CASSPSVGGWGGYTF	TGTGCCAGCAGCCCGTCGGTTGGAGGGTGGGGTGGCTACACCTTC
.	TRBD2	TRBV7-2	TRBJ2-5	CASSLELAEETQYF	TGTGCCAGCAGCTTAGAACTAGCGGAAGAGACCCAGTACTTC
.	.	TRBV2	TRBJ1-1	CASSGLAGAEAFF	TGTGCCAGCAGCGGACTTGCGGGGGCTGAAGCTTTCTTT
.	.	TRBV11-1	TRBJ1-3	CASSSGLRSGNTIYF	TGTGCCAGCAGCTCGGGGTTGCGCTCTGGAAACACCATATATTTT
.	.	TRBV5-1	TRBJ2-3	CASRDGTQSTDTQYF	TGCGCCAGCAGGGATGGGACACAGAGCACAGATACGCAGTATTTT
once	TRBD1	TRBV2	TRBJ1-3	CASSEQGQGAENTIYF	TGTGCCAGCAGTGAACAAGGACAGGGGGCTGAAAACACCATATATTTT
.	.	TRBV10-3	TRBJ1-3	CAIIGGGNTIYF	TGTGCCATCATCGGAGGTGGAAACACCATATATTTT
.	.	TRBV11-2	TRBJ1-1	CASSLYEETEAFF	TGTGCCAGCAGCTTATATGAGGAGACTGAAGCTTTCTTT
.	TRBD1	TRBV9	TRBJ1-1	CASSKNRDRNTEAFF	TGTGCCAGCAGCAAAAACCGGGACAGGAACACTGAAGCTTTCTTT
.	.	TRBV4-1	TRBJ1-1	CASSQGHTVNTEAFF	TGCGCCAGCAGCCAAGGGCACACAGTGAACACTGAAGCTTTCTTT
.	.	TRBV2	TRBJ2-7	CASTGTSNEQYF	TGTGCTTCGACAGGGACTTCTAACGAGCAGTACTTC
.	TRBD2	TRBV27	TRBJ2-7	CASRISGTSYEQYF	TGTGCCAGCAGGATTAGCGGGACCTCCTACGAGCAGTACTTC
once	TRBD2	TRBV28	TRBJ2-7	CASSFLADGSSYEQYF	TGTGCCAGCAGTTTCCTAGCGGACGGGAGCTCCTACGAGCAGTACTTC
.	.	TRBV29-1	TRBJ2-3	CSVQQGGTDTQYF	TGCAGCGTTCAACAGGGCGGCACAGATACGCAGTATTTT
.	.	TRBV4-3	TRBJ1-2	CASSQGTVLLNYGYTF	TGCGCCAGCAGCCAAGGGACAGTTCTTCTTAACTATGGCTACACCTTC
few	.	TRBV6-5	TRBJ1-1	CASSIGSTEAFF	TGTGCCAGCAGTATCGGTAGCACTGAAGCTTTCTTT
.	TRBD1	TRBV20-1	TRBJ1-4	CSAMGQGKLFF	TGCAGTGCCATGGGACAGGGGAAACTGTTTTTT
medium-sized	TRBD2	TRBV10-3	TRBJ2-3	CAISDIAGEDTQYF	TGTGCCATCAGTGATATCGCGGGGGAAGATACGCAGTATTTT
.	.	TRBV6-6	TRBJ2-7	CASSYGDRSSYEQYF	TGTGCCAGCAGTTACGGTGACAGGAGCTCCTACGAGCAGTACTTC
.	.	TRBV7-9	TRBJ1-6	CASSLASGLNSPLHF	TGTGCCAGCAGCTTAGCGTCCGGGTTAAATTCACCCCTCCACTTT
once	TRBD1	TRBV5-1	TRBJ2-7	CASSLGLRQGYEQYF	TGCGCCAGCAGCTTGGGGCTGAGACAGGGCTACGAGCAGTACTTC
.	.	TRBV4-3	TRBJ2-7	CASSQDIDYEQYF	TGCGCCAGCAGCCAAGATATAGACTACGAGCAGTACTTC
.	.	TRBV4-2	TRBJ2-7	CASSQGNTPGRGLGEQYF	TGTGCCAGCAGCCAAGGTAATACTCCAGGCCGCGGGTTGGGGGAGCAGTACTTC
.	TRBD1	TRBV7-9	TRBJ2-3	CASSLTGAGKDTQYF	TGTGCCAGCAGCCTCACAGGGGCCGGTAAAGATACGCAGTATTTT
.	TRBD1	TRBV4-2	TRBJ2-7	CASRRGDRDYEQYF	TGTGCCAGCAGGAGAGGGGACAGGGACTACGAGCAGTACTTC
.	TRBD2	TRBV7-2	TRBJ2-7	CASSLREAGGSGEQYF	TGTGCCAGCAGCTTACGGGAGGCGGGGGGAAGTGGGGAGCAGTACTTC
.	TRBD2	TRBV5-1	TRBJ2-1	CASSRLAGDREQFF	TGCGCCAGCAGTCGACTAGCGGGAGATAGGGAGCAGTTCTTC
.	TRBD1	TRBV5-1	TRBJ2-6	CASSLGTGVGANVLTF	TGCGCCAGCAGCTTGGGTACAGGGGTAGGGGCCAACGTCCTGACTTTC
.	TRBD2	TRBV18	TRBJ2-1	CASSSLAGGTRNEQFF	TGTGCCAGCTCTTCGCTAGCGGGGGGTACGAGGAATGAGCAGTTCTTC
.	TRBD1	TRBV7-9	TRBJ2-7	CASRKTGGADEQYF	TGTGCCAGCAGAAAAACAGGGGGCGCGGACGAGCAGTACTTC
.	.	TRBV5-6	TRBJ2-5	CASSFALGRQETQYF	TGTGCCAGCAGCTTCGCTCTGGGGCGACAAGAGACCCAGTACTTC
.	TRBD1	TRBV4-1	TRBJ1-6	CASSQDFPPAPYTGGSPLHF	TGCGCCAGCAGCCAAGATTTTCCCCCGGCTCCTTACACAGGGGGCTCACCCCTCCACTTT
.	TRBD2	TRBV2	TRBJ2-2	CASSRGGTGELFF	TGTGCCAGCAGTCGGGGGGGCACCGGGGAGCTGTTTTTT
once	.	TRBV18	TRBJ1-1	CASSPLTGMGLRNTEAFF	TGTGCCAGCTCACCACTTACAGGGATGGGCCTCAGAAACACTGAAGCTTTCTTT
.	TRBD2	TRBV4-2	TRBJ2-7	CASSQMQRLLAGVTPAKYYEQYF	TGTGCCAGCAGCCAAATGCAGAGGTTGCTAGCGGGGGTAACGCCGGCTAAATATTACGAGCAGTACTTC
few	.	TRBV7-6	TRBJ1-1	CASSLAYAGNTEAFF	TGTGCCAGCAGCTTAGCATACGCGGGTAACACTGAAGCTTTCTTT
.	TRBD1	TRBV9	TRBJ1-6	CASSVADRETYNSPLHF	TGTGCCAGCAGCGTAGCCGACAGGGAGACCTATAATTCACCCCTCCACTTT
.	.	TRBV16	TRBJ1-2	CASSRLGGTNYGYTF	TGTGCCAGCAGCCGCCTTGGGGGGACTAACTATGGCTACACCTTC
.	.	TRBV7-2	TRBJ1-5	CASSSHREQPQHF	TGTGCCAGCAGCTCTCACCGGGAGCAGCCCCAGCATTTT
once	TRBD1	TRBV7-9	TRBJ2-7	CASSPGTGGLYEQYF	TGTGCCAGCAGCCCAGGGACAGGGGGCCTCTACGAGCAGTACTTC
.	.	TRBV5-6	TRBJ2-7	CASRRVSNEQYF	TGTGCCAGCAGGAGAGTCTCCAACGAGCAGTACTTC
.	.	TRBV5-1	TRBJ2-3	CASSWGTRSGQNTQYF	TGCGCCAGCAGCTGGGGGACCCGGAGTGGACAGAATACGCAGTATTTT
.	.	TRBV18	TRBJ2-1	CASSPGSGDIF	TGTGCCAGCTCACCGGGATCAGGGGACATCTTC